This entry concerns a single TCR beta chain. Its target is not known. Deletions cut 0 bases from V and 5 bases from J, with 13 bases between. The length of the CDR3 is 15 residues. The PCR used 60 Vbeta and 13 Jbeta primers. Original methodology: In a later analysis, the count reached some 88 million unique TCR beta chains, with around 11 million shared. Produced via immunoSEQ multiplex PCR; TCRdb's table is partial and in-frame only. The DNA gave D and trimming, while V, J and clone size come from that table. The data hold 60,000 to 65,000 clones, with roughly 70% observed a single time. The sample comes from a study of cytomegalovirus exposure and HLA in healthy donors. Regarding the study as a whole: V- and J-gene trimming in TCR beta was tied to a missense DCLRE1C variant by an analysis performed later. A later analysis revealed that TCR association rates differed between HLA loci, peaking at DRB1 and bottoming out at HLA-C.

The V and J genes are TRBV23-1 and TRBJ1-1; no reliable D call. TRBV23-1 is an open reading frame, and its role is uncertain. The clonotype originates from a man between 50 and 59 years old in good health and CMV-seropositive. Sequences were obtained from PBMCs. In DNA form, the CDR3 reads TGCGCCAGCAGTCAATCTCCGGGGTCCGAGACTGAAGCTTTCTTT. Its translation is CASSQSPGSETEAFF.